This T cell receptor beta chain was retrieved from a study of identical twins (dated by TCRdb to about 2016). For the study in its entirety: To test whether fetal clonotypes persist, this study deep-sequenced TCR alpha and beta repertoires from monozygotic twins, from unrelated adults of various ages, and from cord blood. To rule out contamination, the twin experiments were replicated at different times with different library preparation protocols. General conclusions and limits of the study: Because the same donors could not be followed over many years, the conclusions relied on cross-sectional statistical analysis. Invariant T cells such as MAIT and iNKT could partly confound zero-insertion analyses, though diverse VJ usage argued against this for most clonotypes. Out-of-frame TCR alpha sequences shared between twins showed an excess of low generation-probability sequences compared with coincidental sharing between unrelated individuals. Fewer insertions were carried by abundant cord blood beta clonotypes; a weaker similar trend was observed in young adult naive repertoires, while no such trend was observed in memory repertoires. Excess twin sharing in beta out-of-frame sequences was weaker because fewer shared sequences lowered the signal-to-noise ratio. Out-of-frame TCR alpha sharing in monozygotic twins was systematically underestimated by recombination models, whereas sharing between unrelated individuals was in agreement with the recombination models.

On this clonotype itself: Its antigen remains unidentified. No base-level quality is on record; no much larger clone is a single base apart.

Libraries were constructed by 5' RACE. The instrument given in TCRdb is Illumina HiSeq 2000. Template switching added a universal primer binding site, and the final cDNA carried a unique molecular identifier that allowed TCR cDNA molecules to be counted accurately. Specific primers in the conserved constant-segment region were used to synthesize first-strand cDNA for TCR alpha and beta chains. To control for contamination, every cDNA library carried two barcodes: a SMART-Mk sample barcode plus Illumina barcodes. TruSeq adapter sequences along with Illumina sample barcodes were introduced in two successive PCR steps. The TCR alpha and beta cDNA libraries were sequenced on the Illumina HiSeq platform using custom primers. Per the authors' processing: MiGEC processed the raw reads to extract unique molecular identifiers, while MiXCR was used to determine the CDR3 positions. For each individual, recombination models were inferred using an EM algorithm with the repgenHMM and IGoR tools. The tcR package in R was used for shared clonotype analysis, with sharing normalized by the product of cloneset sizes. Out-of-frame nonproductive sequences were analyzed to study raw recombination free of thymic and clonal selection effects. TCRdb itself trimmed the public reads at Q25 with fastp, ran MiXCR and retained productive beta chains. When rows share a CDR3 protein, they turn into one entry using the most common DNA and genes. The V and J calls reflect TCRdb's pipeline rather than the authors' work. The sample table contains about 920,000 distinct CDR3 sequences; only one count was recorded for about 12% of them. About 1.5% of the sample is held by the ten biggest clonotypes.

Only healthy Caucasian donors were included. The twin cohort comprised three pairs of female monozygotic twins, all aged roughly 18 to 29 years. Peripheral blood mononuclear cells were the source from which RNA for the TCR libraries was isolated. The germline V gene yields SGHAT for CDR1 and FQNNGV for CDR2. From V the trimming removes 5 bases and from J it removes 4 bases, while the gene matches leave 26 bases of the junction unaccounted for. Inclusive of the bounding cysteine and phenylalanine, the CDR3 is 21 residues long. The only DNA kept is the CDR3, 63 bases in frame from the first base. These data also formed part of another study, on yellow fever vaccine responses in identical twins. The second study's authors report: According to the authors, in identical twins the way T cells responded to vaccination appeared partly convergent and partly personalized. The study precisely tracked vaccine-responding T cell clones in identical twins.

The sequenced sample consisted of PBMCs. The source is a woman aged 18-29 years in good health. The rearrangement combines TRBV11-2 with TRBJ2-1, with 7 middle bases fitting TRBD2. The sequenced DNA is TGTGCCAGCAGCCCCCGTGGGGCGCAATCCGGCGGGAGAGCGAGGTACAATGAGCAGTTCTTC. Its translation is CASSPRGAQSGGRARYNEQFF.